These 27 T cell receptor beta chains originate from one sample sequenced in a study of response to subunit inactivated influenza vaccine. TCRdb ran MiXCR on the RT-PCR reads and lists one entry per CDR3 protein. The table has 300,000 to 350,000 distinct CDR3 sequences, 21% seen once. The material was PBMCs from blood, obtained less than 22 months after vaccination. The receptors shown here come from a man aged 50-75 years who received an inactivated influenza vaccine.

J is TRBJ2-3 and V is TRBV28; 11 bases agree with TRBD2. Germline values: CDR1 MDHEN, CDR2 SYDVKM. The CDR3 runs to 18 residues. Germline trimming cut 3 bases from V and 0 bases from J; bases unmatched to any gene: 8. CDR3 in amino acids: CASSFLAGTSGSTDTQYF. The CDR3 bases are TGTGCCAGCAGTTTTTTAGCGGGGACTAGCGGTAGCACAGATACGCAGTATTTT. The full variable domain, its missing parts supplied by reference TRBV28 and TRBJ2-3, is DVKVTQSSRYLVKRTGEKVFLECVQDMDHENMFWYRQDPGLGLRLIYFSYDVKMKEKGDIPEGYSVSREKKERFSLILESASTNQTSMYLCASSFLAGTSGSTDTQYFGPGTRLTVL.

V and J are TRBV14 and TRBJ2-3, with 11 bases fitting TRBD2. The trim removed 7 bases at V and 4 bases at J, leaving 4 bases unmatched. Germline lookup yields CDR1 SGHDN and CDR2 FVKESK. This CDR3 comprises 14 residues. CDR3 coding DNA: TGTGCCAGCAACCTAGCGGGAGGAGCAGATACGCAGTATTTT. Translated, it gives CASNLAGGADTQYF.

J is TRBJ2-3 and V is TRBV5-1; D is undetermined. This CDR3 region has 15 residues. Trimming pared 0 bases from V and 0 bases from J, leaving 8 bases between. Per germline, CDR1 SGHRS and CDR2 YFSETQ. The CDR3 region has the DNA TGCGCCAGCAGCTTGGGGCTTGTTAGCACAGATACGCAGTATTTT. This sequence encodes CASSLGLVSTDTQYF.

This clonotype was seen a few times. This sequence joins TRBV7-2 and TRBJ2-7; D ambiguous. Germline values: CDR1 SGHTA, CDR2 FQGNSA. V dropped 1 base and J dropped 3 bases, with 10 bases sitting between them. This CDR3 spans 14 amino acids. Written as DNA, the CDR3 is TGTGCCAGCAGCTTAGAAGACGGATACTACGAGCAGTACTTC. It codes for CASSLEDGYYEQYF.

The rearrangement uses TRBV19 and TRBJ1-1; weak D call: TRBD1 (5 bases). CDR1 and CDR2 from the germline V gene are LNHDA and SQIVND (reference sequence). The V end was cut by 3 bases, the J end by 7 bases, with 15 bases between. The CDR3 sequence is 14 residues long. Here the CDR3 DNA reads TGTGCCAGTAGTATCGTGGGGCTTGGGAATGAAGCTTTCTTT. It encodes CASSIVGLGNEAFF.

The chain links TRBV7-9 to TRBJ1-2, with TRBD1 matching over 8 bases. This CDR3 is built from 17 residues. V was pared by 4 bases and J by 1 base, with 11 bases of the junction left unmatched. Germline V lookup: CDR1 SEHNR, CDR2 FQNEAQ (reference sequence). The CDR3: CASSSTGDSRYNYGYTF. DNA for the CDR3: TGTGCCAGCAGCTCGACAGGGGACTCTCGATATAACTATGGCTACACCTTC.

This clonotype was counted only a few times. The chain joins TRBV20-1 to TRBJ2-3, with 8 bases matching TRBD2. CDR3 size: 15 residues. The ends lost 0 bases at V and 6 bases at J; junction bases unmatched: 8. Germline-derived CDR1 and CDR2 are DFQATT and SNEGSKA (reference sequence). In DNA form, the CDR3 reads TGCAGTGCTAGAGACCCAGGACTAGCCAGGGATACGCAGTATTTT. This gives the protein CSARDPGLARDTQYF.

J is TRBJ1-1 and V is TRBV5-4; D possibly corresponds to TRBD1 (5 bases). The CDR3 runs to 15 residues. Germline assignment: CDR1 SGHNT and CDR2 YYREEE (reference sequence). Trimming took 4 bases from V and 5 from J, leaving 18 bases between them. This CDR3 is CASSTQGLRGTEAFF. The DNA for the CDR3 is TGTGCCAGCAGCACCCAGGGACTTAGAGGGACTGAAGCTTTCTTT.

This sequence joins TRBV10-1 and TRBJ1-5; D remains unclear. This CDR3 region has 13 residues. The germline V gene has CDR1 WNHNN and CDR2 SYGVQD (reference sequence). The germline V and J ends were trimmed by 5 bases and 3 bases, with 8 bases remaining between them. The CDR3, as DNA: TGCGCCAGCAGTCGGGCCTCCAATCAGCCCCAGCATTTT. Protein sequence: CASSRASNQPQHF.

Many counts were recorded for this clonotype. The chain links TRBV20-1 to TRBJ1-1; the D is unclear. CDR3 length: 19 residues. Germline CDR1 and CDR2: DFQATT and SNEGSKA (reference sequence). V was cut by 2 bases and J by 0 bases, with 25 bases left in between. The CDR3, as DNA: TGCAGTGCTAGAAGCCCTTCGACGACTCTGTCTGTAATGAACACTGAAGCTTTCTTT. Translating it yields CSARSPSTTLSVMNTEAFF.

The chain combines TRBV18 with TRBJ2-3, with D unclear. Germline V gives CDR1 KGHSH, CDR2 LQKENI. This CDR3 has 14 residues. V was clipped by 0 bases and J by 4 bases, with 8 bases between them. The CDR3 nucleotides are TGTGCCAGCTCACCACCTTTATATGCAGATACGCAGTATTTT. As protein: CASSPPLYADTQYF.

This chain links TRBV7-6 with TRBJ2-1; maybe TRBD2 (5 bases). The V end was cut by 2 bases, the J end by 8 bases, with 10 bases between. Per the germline V gene, CDR1 is SGHVS and CDR2 is FNYEAQ. The CDR3 has 13 amino acids. DNA of the CDR3: TGTGCCAGCAGCTTATGGGGTAGCGATGAGCAGTTCTTC. As protein: CASSLWGSDEQFF.

This clonotype was observed a few times. V is TRBV14 and J is TRBJ1-4, with D possibly matching TRBD1 (6 bases). The CDR3 spans 13 residues. V lost 4 bases and J lost 10, with 13 bases in between. Germline loops: CDR1 SGHDN, CDR2 FVKESK. The CDR3 is CASSPQGPVKLFF. CDR3 in DNA: TGTGCCAGCAGCCCCCAGGGGCCCGTAAAACTGTTTTTT.

This clonotype appeared a few times. The chain carries TRBV28 and TRBJ2-2, with TRBD2 matching 12 bases. The V and J ends lost 5 bases and 6 bases, in that order; junction bases with no gene match: 13. There are 18 residues in the CDR3. Looked up from germline, CDR1 is MDHEN and CDR2 is SYDVKM. DNA of the CDR3: TGTGCCAGCAGTCCCACTCGACTAGCGGGAGCCTCGGCCGGGGAGCTGTTTTTT. Encoded protein: CASSPTRLAGASAGELFF.

This clonotype has just a few counts. The V gene is TRBV5-1, the J gene TRBJ1-2, with a possible D match to TRBD1 (6 bases). Germline V gene data show CDR1 as SGHRS and CDR2 as YFSETQ. Trimming left V 0 bases short and J 8 bases short, with 17 bases between. The CDR3 contains 15 residues. The CDR3 loop reads CASSLEAGGDAGYTF. CDR3 in DNA: TGCGCCAGCAGCTTGGAAGCGGGGGGCGATGCCGGCTACACCTTC.

This clonotype showed up just a few times. The chain combines TRBV5-1 with TRBJ1-1; weak D call: TRBD1 (6 bases). Trimming cost V 1 base and J 4 bases, with 17 bases left between them. The germline gives CDR1 SGHRS, CDR2 YFSETQ. The length of the CDR3 is 16 residues. Written as DNA, the CDR3 is TGCGCCAGCAGCTTGAATGGGGGGCTACGGGGCACTGAAGCTTTCTTT. It encodes CASSLNGGLRGTEAFF.

In its sample, this clonotype was seen many times. The genes are TRBV20-1 and TRBJ2-3; weak D call: TRBD2 (6 bases). Germline lookup yields CDR1 DFQATT and CDR2 SNEGSKA (reference sequence). V lost 4 bases, J lost 5 bases, and 13 bases lay in between. The CDR3 sequence is 13 residues long. DNA of the CDR3: TGCAGTGCTATTGAACCCGGGGGAGATACGCAGTATTTT. It encodes CSAIEPGGDTQYF.

This clonotype was seen at least ten times. This chain joins TRBV7-2 and TRBJ1-4; no firm D call. The CDR3 runs 14 residues. Germline values: CDR1 SGHTA, CDR2 FQGNSA. Trimming left V 2 bases short and J 0 bases short, with 4 bases between. The CDR3 region is CASSLTATNEKLFF. CDR3 DNA sequence: TGTGCCAGCAGCTTAACTGCAACTAATGAAAAACTGTTTTTT.

About this clonotype itself: The conserved final phenylalanine or tryptophan is absent from the CDR3, which likely points to a read error. J is TRBJ1-4 and V is TRBV4-1, with D maybe TRBD1 (6 bases). CDR3 length: 14 amino acids. Germline V gives CDR1 MGHRA, CDR2 YSYEKL. V lost 0 bases and J lost 8, with 10 bases in between. CDR3 bases: TGCGCCAGCAGCCAAGATTCCAGGGGAGAAAAACTGTTTGTT. This encodes CASSQDSRGEKLFV.

This clonotype showed up just a few times. The chain carries TRBV7-2 and TRBJ2-1; perhaps TRBD2 as D (6 bases). This CDR3 is built from 15 residues. Trimming took 4 bases from V and 4 from J, leaving 14 bases between them. Looked up from germline, CDR1 is SGHTA and CDR2 is FQGNSA. Here the CDR3 DNA reads TGTGCCAGCAGCTCGTCTAGCGCAACATACAATGAGCAGTTCTTC. Amino acids: CASSSSSATYNEQFF. Supplemented by reference TRBV7-2 and TRBJ2-1, the full variable domain reads GAGVSQSPSNKVTEKGKDVELRCDPISGHTALYWYRQSLGQGLEFLIYFQGNSAPDKSGLPSDRFSAERTGGSVSTLTIQRTQQEDSAVYLCASSSSSATYNEQFFGPGTRLTVL.

Only a few counts were recorded for this clonotype. The chain uses TRBV20-1 and TRBJ1-1; D remains ambiguous. This CDR3 has 14 amino acids. Germline CDR1 DFQATT, CDR2 SNEGSKA (reference sequence). The germline V and J ends were trimmed by 1 base and 1 base, with 10 bases remaining between them. For the CDR3, the DNA is TGCAGTGCTAGAGTTTTTGATAAGAACACTGAAGCTTTCTTT. Its protein is CSARVFDKNTEAFF.

In this sample, this clonotype turned up a few times. The CDR3 sequence: CASSPRDRVYSGYTF. The CDR3 nucleotides are TGTGCCAGCAGCCCCCGGGACAGGGTCTATAGTGGCTACACCTTC. The V gene is TRBV5-4, the J gene TRBJ1-2, with 9 bases identical to TRBD1. The junction had 11 bases not matched to a gene; V was cut back by 4 bases and J by 7 bases. Germline V gives CDR1 SGHNT, CDR2 YYREEE (reference sequence). The CDR3 totals 15 residues.

V usage is TRBV7-8 and J usage is TRBJ2-1; 8 positions match TRBD2. Germline CDR1 reads SGHVS; CDR2 reads FQNEAQ. V lost 5 bases and J lost 2; bases outside the gene matches: 5. The CDR3 has 15 residues. Here the CDR3 DNA reads TGTGCCAGCAGCCCGCGACTAGCGACCTACAATGAGCAGTTCTTC. Residues: CASSPRLATYNEQFF.

The sample holds a few counts of this clonotype. The chain joins TRBV10-3 to TRBJ1-3; D unclear. The CDR3 sequence is 15 residues long. Trimming stripped 5 bases from V and 0 bases from J, with 11 bases between. Germline lookup yields CDR1 ENHRY and CDR2 SYGVKD. In DNA form, the CDR3 reads TGTGCCATCAGTCCAGACACGTCCTCTGGAAACACCATATATTTT. Translated: CAISPDTSSGNTIYF.

J is TRBJ2-3 and V is TRBV20-1; 7 nucleotides match TRBD1. The CDR3 totals 15 residues. Germline lookup yields CDR1 DFQATT and CDR2 SNEGSKA (reference sequence). V lost 1 base, J lost 0 bases, and 4 bases stayed unmatched. The CDR3 region has the DNA TGCAGTGCTAGAGGGACAGGACGTAGCACAGATACGCAGTATTTT. As protein: CSARGTGRSTDTQYF.

This clonotype is a singleton in its sample. This chain joins TRBV2 and TRBJ2-2, with 8 bases lining up with TRBD1. Germline CDR1 reads SNHLY; CDR2 reads FYNNEI. The length of the CDR3 is 15 residues. After removal of 7 bases from V and 4 bases from J, the junction contained 8 bases not matched to a gene. CDR3 in amino acids: CASTYDRGGTGELFF. The CDR3 region has the DNA TGTGCCAGCACCTACGACAGGGGTGGCACCGGGGAGCTGTTTTTT.

This clonotype was seen only a few times. The chain is built from TRBV10-3 and TRBJ2-1; 14 bases fit TRBD2. J gave up 8 bases and V 10 bases, and 10 bases lay outside the gene matches. Germline lookup yields CDR1 ENHRY and CDR2 SYGVKD. The CDR3 runs to 15 residues. CDR3 region: CATRTSGRPMDEQFF. The CDR3 DNA reads TGTGCCACTCGGACTAGCGGGAGGCCTATGGATGAGCAGTTCTTC.